This TCR beta chain was found in a study of OX40 agonist ivuxolimab in advanced cancers. Points from the study as a whole: CD8+ T cells (on average) carried more expanded clones than CD4+ T cells.

As to this clone: The antigen is undetermined.

This CDR3 is 16 amino acids long. Germline CDR1 reads MGHRA; CDR2 reads YSYEKL. V was shortened by 1 base and J by 0 bases, with 10 bases between the two germline ends. Libraries were prepared by immunoSEQ multiplex PCR; TCRdb keeps only in-frame clonotypes and omits some of them. The table has approximately 76,000 clones, 92% seen once. The sequence was collected from an adult with an advanced solid tumor such as melanoma, head and neck, liver or kidney cancer. This rearrangement joins TRBV4-1 to TRBJ2-4; no definite D call. Source: CD4+ or CD8+ T cells sorted from blood, taken in a trial of the OX40 agonist ivuxolimab. The CDR3 DNA is TGCGCCAGCAGCCAAGGTAGGGCAGGAGCCAAAAACATTCAGTACTTC. Its translation is CASSQGRAGAKNIQYF.